The 26 T cell receptor beta chains presented below share a single source sample, sequenced in a study of beta chain features in type 1 diabetes (dated by TCRdb to between 2018 and 2020). The library was generated by the immunoSEQ multiplex PCR assay. All of the isolated RNA was reverse transcribed with the High Capacity cDNA Reverse Transcription Kit, so expressed TCRB transcripts were sequenced. TCRdb mirrors the immuneACCESS table, restricted to in-frame sequences. Some clones are absent from its copies; in checked studies, under half trace to an unresolved V gene, and the reason for the others is unknown. This sample has under 150,000 clones in its table, and 6.9% of those were observed once. About 1.3% of the sample rests with the top ten. Sequenced: central memory CD4+ T cells from blood. The receptors were sampled from a woman aged 25 to 45 in good health.

The V gene is TRBV11-3, the J gene TRBJ2-5, with 12 nucleotides matching TRBD1. Germline V CDR1 and CDR2: SGHNT, YENEEA. The CDR3 has 16 residues. The junction had 5 bases not matched to a gene; V was cut back by 1 base and J by 5 bases. CDR3 sequence reads: CASSLGGTGGAETQYF. CDR3 in DNA: TGTGCCAGCAGCTTAGGCGGGACAGGGGGCGCGGAGACCCAGTACTTC. Drawing the rest from reference TRBV11-3 and TRBJ2-5, the complete variable domain is EAGVVQSPRYKIIEKKQPVAFWCNPISGHNTLYWYLQNLGQGPELLIRYENEEAVDDSQLPKDRFSAERLKGVDSTLKIQPAELGDSAVYLCASSLGGTGGAETQYFGPGTRLLVL.

This clone was detected only a few times. The genes are TRBV10-3 and TRBJ2-3; 9 nucleotides line up with TRBD2. Germline CDR1 ENHRY, CDR2 SYGVKD. The CDR3 consists of 16 residues. The V segment lost 8 bases and the J segment 2 bases; nucleotides outside the gene matches: 11. The CDR3 DNA is TGTGCCATCGGGGGTTCGCTAGCGGGGACCACAGATACGCAGTATTTT. Translating gives CAIGGSLAGTTDTQYF.

In this sample, this clone turned up many times. This chain joins TRBV27 and TRBJ2-1; 9 bases fit TRBD1. Trimming cost V 3 bases and J 5 bases; bases outside gene matches: 5. The germline V gene has CDR1 MNHEY and CDR2 SMNVEV (reference sequence). The CDR3 runs to 15 residues. For the CDR3, the DNA is TGTGCCAGCAGTTTGTGGGGACAGGGAAACAATGAGCAGTTCTTC. Translating gives CASSLWGQGNNEQFF.

V gene TRBV7-3 combines with J gene TRBJ2-7, with TRBD1 matching 7 bases. V shed 3 bases and J 7 bases; nucleotides not matched to a gene: 6. The CDR3 has 13 residues. The germline V gene encodes CDR1 SGHTA and CDR2 FQGTGA. DNA of the CDR3: TGTGCCAGCAGCTTGGGGACAGACTCTGAGCAGTACTTC. It yields the protein CASSLGTDSEQYF.

Only a few counts were recorded for this clone. This rearrangement joins TRBV25-1 to TRBJ1-2; the D is unclear. Trimming took off 4 bases at V and 4 bases at J, with 4 bases between the two ends. The germline CDR1 and CDR2 sequences are MGHDK and SYGVNS. The CDR3 is 11 residues long. CDR3 amino acids: CASSAGYGYTF. In DNA form, the CDR3 reads TGTGCCAGCAGTGCAGGCTATGGCTACACCTTC.

This clone came up a few times. The chain uses TRBV4-3 and TRBJ2-7, with 13 bases aligning to TRBD2. The CDR3 spans 14 residues. Germline values: CDR1 LGHNA, CDR2 YSLEER. The J segment lost 3 bases and the V segment lost 4 bases, leaving 0 bases of the junction unmatched. CDR3 sequence (DNA): TGCGCCAGCAGCCGGACTAGCGGGAGCTACGAGCAGTACTTC. Translated: CASSRTSGSYEQYF.

J is TRBJ1-2 and V is TRBV4-3; D might be TRBD1 (6 bases). This CDR3 is built from 15 residues. CDR1 and CDR2 from the germline V gene are LGHNA and YSLEER. The V end was cut by 0 bases, the J end by 7 bases, with 15 bases between. The CDR3 region has the DNA TGCGCCAGCAGCCAAGATAGGGGGGGCGGGGGTGGCTACACCTTC. It codes for CASSQDRGGGGGYTF.

This clone has more than one count but fewer than ten. V usage is TRBV6-1 and J usage is TRBJ2-3; D is perhaps TRBD1 (5 bases). V was cut by 4 bases and J by 1 base, with 15 bases left in between. CDR1 and CDR2 (germline): MNHNS, SASEGT. The CDR3 spans 16 residues. In nucleotides, the CDR3 is TGTGCCAGCAGTGGTCCGAAGGGGCGAGGCACAGATACGCAGTATTTT. It yields the protein CASSGPKGRGTDTQYF.

The genes are TRBV9 and TRBJ2-3; D might be TRBD1 (5 bases). Trimming took 0 bases from V and 6 from J, leaving 17 bases between them. Germline V gene sequence: CDR1 SGDLS, CDR2 YYNGEE. CDR3 length: 16 residues. The CDR3 nucleotides read TGTGCCAGCAGCGTAGGCCTTGGGGCTGGGTCGGATACGCAGTATTTT. This translates into CASSVGLGAGSDTQYF.

This clone has just a few counts. The chain uses TRBV7-9 and TRBJ1-2; 8 bases agree with TRBD1. Germline V CDR1 and CDR2: SEHNR, FQNEAQ (reference sequence). The CDR3 has 14 amino acids. The V segment lost 4 bases and the J segment 6 bases; nucleotides outside the gene matches: 7. CDR3 bases: TGTGCCAGCAGCTCCGGACAGGGACACCATGGCTACACCTTC. Its protein is CASSSGQGHHGYTF. Complete variable domain (other parts from reference TRBV7-9 and TRBJ1-2): DTGVSQNPRHKITKRGQNVTFRCDPISEHNRLYWYRQTLGQGPEFLTYFQNEAQLEKSRLLSDRFSAERPKGSFSTLEIQRTEQGDSAMYLCASSSGQGHHGYTFGSGTRLTVV.

This chain links TRBV6-5 with TRBJ2-1, with 7 bases lining up with TRBD2. The CDR3 totals 15 residues. Trimming took 0 bases from V and 3 from J; bases not matched to a gene: 2. Germline-derived CDR1 and CDR2 are MNHEY and SVGAGI. The chain's CDR3 is CASSYSPGGYNEQFF. In DNA, the CDR3 is TGTGCCAGCAGTTACTCCCCGGGAGGCTACAATGAGCAGTTCTTC.

The V gene is TRBV7-9, the J gene TRBJ2-7; no reliable D call. The CDR3 sequence is 17 residues long. Germline CDR1 SEHNR, CDR2 FQNEAQ (reference sequence). Trimming left V 2 bases short and J 8 bases short, with 25 bases between. Here the CDR3 reads CASSLRPSTGSNEKQYF. CDR3 in DNA: TGTGCCAGCAGCTTAAGACCTAGTACTGGGTCGAACGAGAAGCAGTACTTC.

A note on this clone: One end of the junction does not line up with germline, which may come from a read error. The CDR3, as DNA: TGTGCCAGCTCTCCACAGTCAGGCGTCAATGAGCAGTTCTTC. Its protein product is CASSPQSGVNEQFF. The chain employs TRBV18 and TRBJ2-1; D call uncertain. CDR1 and CDR2 from the germline V gene are KGHSH and LQKENI. There are 14 residues in the CDR3.

In its sample, this clone was seen a few times. The chain recombines TRBV28 with TRBJ1-5; D is undetermined. The V gene's germline CDR1 is MDHEN and CDR2 SYDVKM. V was clipped by 2 bases and J by 7 bases, with 15 bases between them. The CDR3 covers 15 residues. The CDR3 DNA sequence: TGTGCCAGCAGTTTACGACCCACCAACGGGCAGCCCCAGCATTTT. This encodes CASSLRPTNGQPQHF.

This clone was counted between two and nine times. The V and J genes are TRBV19 and TRBJ1-1; D is ambiguous. This CDR3 spans 14 amino acids. Germline-derived CDR1 and CDR2 are LNHDA and SQIVND (reference sequence). The germline V and J ends were trimmed by 4 bases and 1 base, with 10 bases remaining between them. This chain's CDR3 is CASSKKGGNTEAFF. The CDR3 bases are TGTGCCAGTAGTAAAAAGGGAGGGAACACTGAAGCTTTCTTT.

The rearrangement links TRBV9 to TRBJ1-1; no clear D gene. Germline V gives CDR1 SGDLS, CDR2 YYNGEE. The CDR3 extends over 13 amino acids. The V end was cut by 4 bases, the J end by 0 bases, with 7 bases between. CDR3 amino acids: CASSKTVNTEAFF. CDR3 in DNA: TGTGCCAGCAGCAAAACAGTGAACACTGAAGCTTTCTTT.

The chain recombines TRBV19 with TRBJ2-5; TRBD1 agrees at 8 bases. CDR3 length equals 13 residues. The V gene end was trimmed by 5 bases and the J gene end by 7 bases; junction bases not matched to a gene: 6. Germline CDR1 and CDR2: LNHDA and SQIVND (reference sequence). The CDR3 is CASSPDRETTQYF. The DNA for the CDR3 is TGTGCCAGTAGTCCGGACAGGGAGACGACCCAGTACTTC.

The table lists this clone with a few counts. The CDR3 DNA is TGTGCCAGCTGGGGCTCTGACGGACCCCACGAGACCCAGTACTTC. Translation: CASWGSDGPHETQYF. V is TRBV6-6 and J is TRBJ2-5; D may be TRBD1 (5 bases). Germline values: CDR1 MNHNY, CDR2 SVGAGI (reference sequence). Deletions cut 8 bases from V and 5 bases from J, with 21 bases between. The CDR3 consists of 15 residues.

The rearrangement links TRBV30 to TRBJ2-5, with 7 bases that match TRBD2. This CDR3 region has 11 residues. CDR1 and CDR2 (germline): GTSNPN, SVGIG (reference sequence). V lost 4 bases to trimming and J lost 9 bases; unmatched junction nucleotides: 5. The CDR3 spells CAWTTREAQYF. In nucleotides, the CDR3 is TGTGCCTGGACCACCCGGGAGGCCCAGTACTTC. Complete variable domain (other parts from reference TRBV30 and TRBJ2-5): SQTIHQWPATLVQPVGSPLSLECTVEGTSNPNLYWYRQAAGRGLQLLFYSVGIGQISSEVPQNLSASRPQDRQFILSSKKLLLSDSGFYLCAWTTREAQYFGPGTRLLVL.

The genes are TRBV18 and TRBJ1-4; maybe TRBD1 (6 bases). CDR1 and CDR2 from the germline V gene are KGHSH and LQKENI. The V and J ends lost 9 bases and 4 bases respectively, with 15 bases between them. The CDR3 extends over 14 amino acids. CDR3 residues: CASSGQPRNEKLFF. CDR3 DNA: TGTGCCAGTTCCGGACAGCCGCGTAATGAAAAACTGTTTTTT.

This clone was counted between two and nine times. The chain joins TRBV4-3 to TRBJ2-3; 9 nucleotides align to TRBD2. CDR1 is LGHNA and CDR2 is YSLEER in the germline V gene. Trimming at V came to 0 bases and at J to 2 bases, leaving 6 bases not matched to a gene. The CDR3 length is 17 residues. CDR3 nucleotide sequence: TGCGCCAGCAGCCAAGATAGGCTAGCGGGATACACAGATACGCAGTATTTT. This sequence encodes CASSQDRLAGYTDTQYF.

This clone came up a few times. The V and J genes are TRBV7-9 and TRBJ1-1; a weak D match, TRBD1 (6 bases). Germline loops: CDR1 SEHNR, CDR2 FQNEAQ (reference sequence). This CDR3 has 17 residues. V lost 4 bases and J lost 0, with 18 bases in between. Written as DNA, the CDR3 is TGTGCCAGCAGCTCGGACAGACCTTTCATAATGAACACTGAAGCTTTCTTT. It yields the protein CASSSDRPFIMNTEAFF.

The chain is built from TRBV4-2 and TRBJ1-1; D is undetermined. This CDR3 contains 16 residues. Germline V gene sequence: CDR1 LGHNA, CDR2 YNFKEQ. Trimming removed 2 bases from V and 1 base from J, with 14 bases in between. As DNA, the CDR3 is TGTGCCAGCAGCCAAATAGGATCGGGATCGAACACTGAAGCTTTCTTT. The encoded protein is CASSQIGSGSNTEAFF.

Many counts were recorded for this clone. The V call is TRBV5-1, the J call TRBJ2-1, with TRBD2 matching 12 bases. The germline V gene has CDR1 SGHRS and CDR2 YFSETQ. The CDR3 has 17 amino acids. The junction had 15 bases not matched to a gene; V was cut back by 5 bases and J by 9 bases. Here the CDR3 reads CASSPGLAGEPGGEQFF. The DNA for the CDR3 is TGCGCCAGCAGTCCGGGACTAGCGGGCGAACCCGGTGGTGAGCAGTTCTTC.

The genes are TRBV27 and TRBJ2-5; D remains ambiguous. Germline values: CDR1 MNHEY, CDR2 SMNVEV (reference sequence). This CDR3 contains 13 residues. The germline V and J ends were trimmed by 5 bases and 0 bases, with 7 bases remaining between them. The CDR3 is CASSPRDQETQYF. CDR3 in DNA: TGTGCCAGCAGTCCCCGAGACCAAGAGACCCAGTACTTC.

This clone was counted once. Germline is not matched at one junction end, which may reflect a read error. This sample also contains other DNA sequences that code for the same CDR3. The chain employs TRBV18 and TRBJ1-1; 8 bases are a match to TRBD1. Germline V gives CDR1 KGHSH, CDR2 LQKENI. The CDR3 has 12 amino acids. CDR3 sequence: CASSGQGLEAFF. The CDR3 DNA reads as TGTGCCAGCTCAGGACAGGGTTTGGAAGCCTTCTTT.